The next 28 T cell receptor beta chains were all read from a single sample in a study of early T cells in non-severe SARS-CoV-2 infection. MiXCR was run by TCRdb on the 5' RACE reads, yielding one entry per CDR3 protein. The data hold tens of thousands of distinct CDR3 sequences, with about 9% observed a single time. Sequenced here: whole blood, sampled at baseline. The receptor source for this set is an adult who was a healthcare worker with PCR-confirmed SARS-CoV-2 infection or an uninfected control (not recorded which).

V is TRBV6-2 or TRBV6-3 and J is TRBJ2-1; a possible D gene is TRBD2 (6 bases). The ends were cut back, 8 bases at V and 4 bases at J, with 15 bases in the middle. CDR1 and CDR2 (germline): MNHEY, SVGEGT. This CDR3 is built from 14 residues. CDR3 loop: CASLEGNVYNEQFF. CDR3 bases: TGTGCCAGCCTGGAGGGTAACGTTTACAATGAGCAGTTCTTC.

This chain connects TRBV4-1 to TRBJ2-4; tentatively, D is TRBD2 (6 bases). Trimming stripped 1 base from V and 3 bases from J, with 7 bases between. The CDR3 contains 14 residues. Germline-derived CDR1 and CDR2 are MGHRA and YSYEKL. The CDR3 loop is CASSQAGVKNIQYF. CDR3 DNA: TGCGCCAGCAGCCAAGCGGGAGTCAAAAACATTCAGTACTTC.

Ten or more counts support this clonotype. V usage is TRBV29-1 and J usage is TRBJ1-1; D is possibly TRBD1 (5 bases). V shed 8 bases and J shed 1 base, with 17 bases lying between them. The CDR3 is made up of 14 amino acids. In germline, CDR1 is SQVTM, CDR2 ANQGSEA. The CDR3 is CSSSRTFANTEAFF. In DNA form, the CDR3 reads TGCAGCTCTAGCCGGACATTCGCGAACACTGAAGCTTTCTTT.

V usage is TRBV20-1 and J usage is TRBJ2-7; 11 bases map to TRBD2. The germline CDR1 and CDR2 sequences are DFQATT and SNEGSKA (reference sequence). The J segment lost 3 bases and the V segment lost 0 bases, leaving 4 bases of the junction unmatched. The CDR3 has 15 residues. CDR3 sequence: CSARDFSGRVYEQYF. DNA for the CDR3: TGCAGTGCTAGAGATTTTAGCGGGAGGGTCTACGAGCAGTACTTC.

Only a few counts were recorded for this clonotype. V is TRBV20-1 and J is TRBJ2-1; D call uncertain. V lost 4 bases and J 5 bases, leaving 9 bases between the germline ends. Germline CDR1 DFQATT, CDR2 SNEGSKA (reference sequence). This CDR3 is 12 amino acids long. CDR3 coding DNA: TGCAGTGCTATTCAGACGGACAATGAGCAGTTCTTC. It codes for CSAIQTDNEQFF.

This clonotype has a handful of counts. The genes are TRBV29-1 and TRBJ1-1, with D maybe TRBD1 (5 bases). The CDR3 loop spans 12 amino acids. The V end lost 4 bases, the J end lost 5 bases, and 11 bases lay between the germline ends. Germline values: CDR1 SQVTM, CDR2 ANQGSEA. CDR3 nucleotides: TGCAGCGTTGGCGGGGCTCGAACTGAAGCTTTCTTT. It codes for CSVGGARTEAFF.

The V call is TRBV29-1, the J call TRBJ1-6; 7 bases fit TRBD1. Trimming at V came to 5 bases and at J to 8 bases, leaving 6 bases not matched to a gene. CDR1 and CDR2 from the germline V gene are SQVTM and ANQGSEA. This CDR3 is 13 amino acids long. CDR3 sequence reads: CSVREGADSPLHF. In DNA, the CDR3 is TGCAGCGTTAGGGAGGGGGCGGATTCACCCCTCCACTTT.

V gene TRBV5-6 combines with J gene TRBJ1-5; 12 bases fit TRBD1. V dropped 3 bases and J dropped 6; count of bases not matched to a gene: 4. The V gene's germline CDR1 is SGHDT and CDR2 YYEEEE. This CDR3 has 15 amino acids. Here the CDR3 reads CASSYQGQGAQPQHF. CDR3 DNA sequence: TGTGCCAGCAGCTATCAGGGACAGGGGGCTCAGCCCCAGCATTTT.

This clonotype was detected many times. The chain carries TRBV4-1 and TRBJ2-7, with 9 positions matching TRBD1. The CDR3 length is 18 residues. V was clipped by 1 base and J by 5 bases; unmatched bases: 15. Germline V gene data show CDR1 as MGHRA and CDR2 as YSYEKL. The chain's CDR3 is CASSQGSQQGAGQDEQYF. CDR3 nucleotide sequence: TGCGCCAGCAGCCAAGGCTCCCAACAGGGGGCTGGTCAGGACGAGCAGTACTTC.

This clonotype was counted many times. The chain uses TRBV9 and TRBJ2-3; TRBD2 aligns across 8 bases. This CDR3 comprises 16 residues. From germline, CDR1 is SGDLS and CDR2 YYNGEE. The J segment lost 5 bases and the V segment lost 1 base, leaving 9 bases of the junction unmatched. The CDR3 bases are TGTGCCAGCAGCGTATCCGACAGCGGGAGACGAGATACGCAGTATTTT. Protein sequence: CASSVSDSGRRDTQYF.

This clonotype occurred many times. The rearrangement uses TRBV5-1 and TRBJ1-5; D gene unclear. This CDR3 contains 15 residues. Germline lookup yields CDR1 SGHRS and CDR2 YFSETQ. Trimming took 0 bases from V and 3 from J, leaving 10 bases between them. CDR3 sequence reads: CASSLGEGHNQPQHF. CDR3 sequence (DNA): TGCGCCAGCAGCTTGGGTGAGGGTCACAATCAGCCCCAGCATTTT.

There are many counts of this clonotype. CDR3 nucleotides: TGCGCCAGCAGCCAAGGGGGCTATAGCGGGAGCACAGATACGCAGTATTTT. This gives the protein CASSQGGYSGSTDTQYF. V is TRBV4-1 and J is TRBJ2-3, with 7 bases identical to TRBD2. Germline loops: CDR1 MGHRA, CDR2 YSYEKL. The CDR3 is 17 residues long. The ends lost 1 base at V and 0 bases at J; junction bases unmatched: 7.

The V gene is TRBV5-1, the J gene TRBJ2-3, with 7 bases lining up with TRBD1. V gave up 5 bases and J gave up 1 base; unmatched junction bases: 7. The CDR3 spans 15 residues. CDR1 and CDR2 (germline): SGHRS, YFSETQ. The CDR3 bases are TGCGCCAGCAGGAACAGACAGGGAGGCACAGATACGCAGTATTTT. The encoded protein is CASRNRQGGTDTQYF. The complete variable domain, with remaining parts taken from reference TRBV5-1 and TRBJ2-3, reads KAGVTQTPRYLIKTRGQQVTLSCSPISGHRSVSWYQQTPGQGLQFLFEYFSETQRNKGNFPGRFSGRQFSNSRSEMNVSTLELGDSALYLCASRNRQGGTDTQYFGPGTRLTVL.

This clonotype appeared many times. The chain couples TRBV19 to TRBJ2-5, with D possibly called TRBD1 or TRBD2 (6 bases each). Between the trimmed V and J ends, which lost 2 bases and 1 base, there was a span of 8 bases. CDR1 and CDR2 from the germline V gene are LNHDA and SQIVND (reference sequence). The CDR3 extends over 14 amino acids. In nucleotides, the CDR3 is TGTGCCAGTAGTATAAGGGGGGCCCAAGAGACCCAGTACTTC. Protein sequence: CASSIRGAQETQYF.

This clonotype showed up many times. This chain links TRBV29-1 with TRBJ2-3; D assignment may be TRBD1 or TRBD2 (5 bases each). Germline lookup yields CDR1 SQVTM and CDR2 ANQGSEA. The CDR3 runs 10 residues. Trimming cost V 7 bases and J 9 bases, with 11 bases left between them. The CDR3 sequence: CSALEGTQYF. The CDR3, as DNA: TGCAGCGCCTTAGAGGGGACGCAGTATTTT.

The chain uses TRBV28 and TRBJ1-1; unclear D gene. The CDR3 is made up of 15 amino acids. The germline CDR1 and CDR2 sequences are MDHEN and SYDVKM. Trimming took off 2 bases at V and 0 bases at J, with 10 bases between the two ends. The CDR3 loop is CASSLPPGLNTEAFF. CDR3 in DNA: TGTGCCAGCAGTTTACCCCCGGGCCTGAACACTGAAGCTTTCTTT.

In this sample, this clonotype turned up many times. The chain links TRBV28 to TRBJ1-1, with a weak D call TRBD1 (5 bases). Germline CDR1 is MDHEN and CDR2 is SYDVKM. The ends were cut back, 4 bases at V and 6 bases at J, with 18 bases in the middle. This CDR3 has 15 amino acids. The CDR3 here is CASSSSDGGGPEAFF. CDR3 nucleotide sequence: TGTGCCAGCAGTTCCTCAGATGGGGGAGGACCTGAAGCTTTCTTT.

This clonotype was detected a few times. The chain recombines TRBV29-1 with TRBJ2-3; the D is unclear. CDR1 is SQVTM, CDR2 ANQGSEA, per germline. V lost 7 bases to trimming and J lost 1 base, with 6 bases between them. CDR3 length equals 11 residues. This CDR3 is CSGAGTDTQYF. The CDR3 coding sequence is TGCAGCGGTGCAGGCACAGATACGCAGTATTTT.

This clonotype was found many times. This sequence joins TRBV19 and TRBJ1-2, with TRBD1 matching over 7 bases. Germline assignment: CDR1 LNHDA and CDR2 SQIVND (reference sequence). The trim removed 3 bases at V and 7 bases at J, leaving 2 bases unmatched. This CDR3 region has 12 residues. The CDR3 DNA reads as TGTGCCAGTAGTATTGACAGGGCTGGCTACACCTTC. Amino acids: CASSIDRAGYTF.

A remark on this clonotype: Sequence at one end of the junction differs from germline and may be a read error. This rearrangement joins TRBV28 to TRBJ2-7; 9 bases are a match to TRBD1. The CDR3 runs to 16 residues. In germline, CDR1 is MDHEN, CDR2 SYDVKM. CDR3 protein: CASSLWPGQGSSEQYF. The CDR3 region has the DNA TGTGCCAGCAGTTTATGGCCGGGACAGGGCTCCTCCGAGCAGTACTTC.

The chain links TRBV9 to TRBJ1-1; D is perhaps TRBD1 (6 bases). CDR3 length equals 17 residues. Trimming shortened V by 4 bases and J by 5 bases, and 24 bases separated the two germline ends. The germline gives CDR1 SGDLS, CDR2 YYNGEE. Here the CDR3 DNA reads TGTGCCAGCAGCCCGTACCGACTTCGGACAGATCGAACTGAAGCTTTCTTT. This gives the protein CASSPYRLRTDRTEAFF.

This clonotype came up many times. The chain is built from TRBV20-1 and TRBJ1-2; no firm D call. The germline V gene has CDR1 DFQATT and CDR2 SNEGSKA (reference sequence). CDR3 size: 14 residues. V lost 5 bases, J lost 8 bases, and 21 bases lay in between. The CDR3 sequence: CSASRPGEKGGYTF. The CDR3 DNA reads TGCAGTGCTTCAAGACCGGGAGAAAAAGGAGGCTACACCTTC.

This clonotype was seen a handful of times. The J gene is TRBJ2-5, the V gene TRBV30, with no clear D. Germline V gene data show CDR1 as GTSNPN and CDR2 as SVGIG (reference sequence). With 2 bases removed from V and 7 bases from J, the gap between germline ends came to 8 bases. The CDR3 totals 11 residues. The CDR3 coding sequence is TGTGCCTGGAGTCCCTCGGCGACCCAGTACTTC. Protein product: CAWSPSATQYF.

This chain connects TRBV11-3 to TRBJ2-2; TRBD1 aligns across 7 bases. V lost 4 bases, J lost 1 base, and 3 bases stayed unmatched. The length of the CDR3 is 15 residues. CDR1 is SGHNT, CDR2 YENEEA, per germline. The CDR3: CASSSRQGNTGELFF. Here the CDR3 DNA reads TGTGCCAGCAGCTCGCGACAGGGGAACACCGGGGAGCTGTTTTTT.

This clonotype was counted many times. The rearrangement links TRBV24-1 to TRBJ2-5; 9 positions match TRBD2. CDR1 KGHDR and CDR2 SFDVKD come from the germline V gene. J was trimmed by 4 bases and V by 7 bases; bases with no gene match: 9. The CDR3 totals 15 residues. As DNA, the CDR3 is TGTGCCACCAGCCTCCGGACTAGCGACATAGAGACCCAGTACTTC. It translates to CATSLRTSDIETQYF.

This clonotype was seen many times. V gene TRBV7-2 combines with J gene TRBJ1-3; the D is unclear. CDR1 and CDR2 (germline): SGHTA, FQGNSA. The ends were cut back, 4 bases at V and 2 bases at J, with 3 bases in the middle. The CDR3 length is 12 residues. CDR3 coding DNA: TGTGCCAGCAGCTCGCCTGGAAACACCATATATTTT. As protein: CASSSPGNTIYF.

This clonotype was seen a few times. The gene calls are TRBV7-2 and TRBJ2-5; D unclear. This CDR3 has 13 amino acids. Germline CDR1 SGHTA, CDR2 FQGNSA. V was cut by 5 bases and J by 4 bases, with 11 bases left in between. The DNA for the CDR3 is TGTGCCAGCAGCCCGCGCATGCGAGAGACCCAGTACTTC. Encoded protein: CASSPRMRETQYF.

V gene TRBV12-3 or TRBV12-4 combines with J gene TRBJ2-1, with TRBD1 matching 8 bases. J was trimmed by 6 bases and V by 3 bases; bases with no gene match: 4. The CDR3 is 14 amino acids. Written as DNA, the CDR3 is TGTGCCAGCAGTTTCCGGGACAGGATCAATGAGCAGTTCTTC. Its protein is CASSFRDRINEQFF.